These 4 T cell receptor beta chains came from one sample sequenced in a study of blood T cells in healthy people across ages. A second PCR of 7 to 11 cycles used a sample-barcoded 5' primer and a J-beta primer mix. A single record per CDR3 protein comes from TCRdb applying MiXCR to the 5' RACE reads. Found here are roughly 800,000 distinct CDR3 sequences, roughly 24% of them singletons; the top ten hold 3%. This sample was also put to use in a study of T cells of mothers and their children.

The sequenced sample consisted of blood. The receptors come from a boy aged 5 to 17 in good health.

The rearrangement links TRBV20-1 to TRBJ1-1; TRBD1 is a possible D gene (6 bases). Trimming shortened V by 0 bases and J by 7 bases, and 9 bases separated the two germline ends. The CDR3 extends over 12 amino acids. Germline V gene lookup returns CDR1 DFQATT and CDR2 SNEGSKA (reference sequence). The CDR3 DNA sequence: TGCAGTGCTAGAGAAGGGACACGTGAAGCTTTCTTT. This translates into CSAREGTREAFF.

This rearrangement joins TRBV4-1 to TRBJ2-5, with D tentatively TRBD1 or TRBD2 (5 bases each). Trimming took 4 bases from V and 2 from J, leaving 17 bases between them. Germline assignment: CDR1 MGHRA and CDR2 YSYEKL. The length of the CDR3 is 16 residues. The CDR3 region is CASSPSGALFQETQYF. DNA of the CDR3: TGCGCCAGCAGCCCCTCCGGGGCCCTTTTTCAAGAGACCCAGTACTTC.

J is TRBJ1-6 and V is TRBV12-3 or TRBV12-4, with 8 bases identical to TRBD1. J lost 9 bases, V lost 3 bases, and 4 bases had no gene match. The CDR3 extends over 14 amino acids. This chain's CDR3 is CASSLMGTGSPLHF. The CDR3 DNA reads TGTGCCAGCAGTTTGATGGGGACAGGTTCACCCCTCCACTTT.

This rearrangement joins TRBV7-2 to TRBJ2-3, with 15 positions matching TRBD2. This CDR3 has 15 residues. From germline, CDR1 is SGHTA and CDR2 FQGNSA. The trim removed 5 bases at V and 6 bases at J, leaving 3 bases unmatched. As DNA, the CDR3 is TGTGCCAGCAGCGGACTAGCGGGGGGGATGGATACGCAGTATTTT. Encoded protein: CASSGLAGGMDTQYF.